These 10 T cell receptor beta chains originate from one sample sequenced in a study of cytomegalovirus exposure and HLA in healthy donors. It was with 60 Vbeta and 13 Jbeta primers that the PCR ran. Repertoires were generated with immunoSEQ multiplex PCR, while TCRdb's copy carries only in-frame clones and drops some. The sample includes about 150,000 clones, roughly 78% of them seen just once. Sequenced: PBMCs. Receptors were obtained from a woman in her forties in good health and CMV-seronegative.

This chain links TRBV5-8 with TRBJ1-5, with TRBD1 matching over 8 bases. V lost 4 bases and J lost 1; bases outside the gene matches: 4. CDR3 length equals 15 residues. Germline CDR1 is SGHTS and CDR2 is YDEGEE. DNA of the CDR3: TGTGCCAGCAGCATCCGGACAGGGAGCAATCAGCCCCAGCATTTT. Encoded protein: CASSIRTGSNQPQHF. Complete variable domain (other parts from reference TRBV5-8 and TRBJ1-5): EAGVTQSPTHLIKTRGQQATLRCSPISGHTSVYWYQQALGLGLQFLLWYDEGEERNRGNFPPRFSGRQFPNYSSELNVNALELEDSALYLCASSIRTGSNQPQHFGDGTRLSIL.

V and J are TRBV4-1 and TRBJ2-1; 9 bases fit TRBD1. The germline CDR1 and CDR2 sequences are MGHRA and YSYEKL. This CDR3 has 16 residues. The V gene end was trimmed by 8 bases and the J gene end by 5 bases; junction bases not matched to a gene: 13. The CDR3 loop reads CASSFTGTGIDNEQFF. The CDR3 region has the DNA TGCGCCAGCTCTTTTACCGGGACAGGGATCGACAATGAGCAGTTCTTC.

This rearrangement joins TRBV29-1 to TRBJ1-2; TRBD1 aligns across 7 bases. The CDR3 sequence is 14 residues long. Looked up from germline, CDR1 is SQVTM and CDR2 is ANQGSEA. The V segment lost 7 bases and the J segment 1 base; nucleotides outside the gene matches: 9. The CDR3 loop is CSASGTVLNYGYTF. In DNA, the CDR3 is TGCAGCGCATCCGGGACAGTTCTTAACTATGGCTACACCTTC.

The V and J genes are TRBV7-6 and TRBJ2-5; 11 nucleotides align to TRBD2. CDR1 is SGHVS, CDR2 FNYEAQ, per germline. CDR3 length: 16 residues. V gave up 1 base and J gave up 5 bases; unmatched junction bases: 6. This CDR3 reads CASSLGTRLAGETQYF. The CDR3 nucleotides read TGTGCCAGCAGCTTAGGGACGAGACTAGCGGGGGAGACCCAGTACTTC.

CDR3 nucleotide sequence: TGTGCCAGCAGTGGGGGCAGGGGGCTTTGGACTGAAGCTTTCTTT. This sequence encodes CASSGGRGLWTEAFF. The chain recombines TRBV6-1 with TRBJ1-1; 8 bases line up with TRBD1. CDR3 length equals 15 residues. Germline-derived CDR1 and CDR2 are MNHNS and SASEGT. After removal of 4 bases from V and 5 bases from J, the junction contained 9 bases not matched to a gene.

This clone was recorded only once. The chain joins TRBV29-1 to TRBJ1-1; the D gene is possibly TRBD1 (5 bases). Germline V gene lookup returns CDR1 SQVTM and CDR2 ANQGSEA. This CDR3 is 12 amino acids long. V lost 4 bases and J lost 2, with 8 bases in between. In DNA, the CDR3 is TGCAGCGTTGTGGGGCCCAACACTGAAGCTTTCTTT. Amino acid sequence: CSVVGPNTEAFF. The full variable domain, in which reference TRBV29-1 and TRBJ1-1 provide the parts outside the CDR3, is SAVISQKPSRDICQRGTSLTIQCQVDSQVTMMFWYRQQPGQSLTLIATANQGSEATYESGFVIDKFPISRPNLTFSTLTVSNMSPEDSSIYLCSVVGPNTEAFFGQGTRLTVV.

A single count supports this clone. At one end the junction does not follow the germline gene, possibly because of a read error. The same CDR3 arises from other DNA sequences in this sample as well. The chain combines TRBV5-4 with TRBJ2-5, with TRBD1 identical over 10 bases. The V gene's germline CDR1 is SGHNT and CDR2 YYREEE (reference sequence). The CDR3 length is 15 residues. The DNA for the CDR3 is TGTGCCAGCAGTTTGGTCCGGGACAGGGGAGAGACCCAGTACTTC. Its translation is CASSLVRDRGETQYF.

The V call is TRBV7-2, the J call TRBJ1-2, with 7 bases matching TRBD1. Germline V gene data show CDR1 as SGHTA and CDR2 as FQGNSA. After removal of 11 bases from V and 1 base from J, the junction contained 13 bases not matched to a gene. This CDR3 contains 15 residues. This CDR3 is CAENFLDRLNYGYTF. The CDR3 DNA reads TGTGCCGAGAACTTTTTGGACAGGCTTAACTATGGCTACACCTTC.

The chain is built from TRBV7-6 and TRBJ2-7; 7 bases map to TRBD2. CDR3 length equals 15 residues. Germline CDR1 SGHVS, CDR2 FNYEAQ. Losses at the gene ends were 2 bases for V and 6 bases for J; bases not matched to a gene: 10. Here the CDR3 reads CASSLFSAGSGEQYF. In DNA, the CDR3 is TGTGCCAGCAGCTTATTTTCAGCGGGGTCCGGCGAGCAGTACTTC.

This sequence joins TRBV7-9 and TRBJ2-3; the D gene is possibly TRBD2 (5 bases). This CDR3 has 14 amino acids. Germline-derived CDR1 and CDR2 are SEHNR and FQNEAQ (reference sequence). The V and J ends lost 2 bases and 6 bases respectively, with 12 bases between them. This chain's CDR3 is CASSLFGSGDTQYF. The CDR3 DNA sequence: TGTGCCAGCAGCTTATTCGGGTCGGGGGATACGCAGTATTTT.